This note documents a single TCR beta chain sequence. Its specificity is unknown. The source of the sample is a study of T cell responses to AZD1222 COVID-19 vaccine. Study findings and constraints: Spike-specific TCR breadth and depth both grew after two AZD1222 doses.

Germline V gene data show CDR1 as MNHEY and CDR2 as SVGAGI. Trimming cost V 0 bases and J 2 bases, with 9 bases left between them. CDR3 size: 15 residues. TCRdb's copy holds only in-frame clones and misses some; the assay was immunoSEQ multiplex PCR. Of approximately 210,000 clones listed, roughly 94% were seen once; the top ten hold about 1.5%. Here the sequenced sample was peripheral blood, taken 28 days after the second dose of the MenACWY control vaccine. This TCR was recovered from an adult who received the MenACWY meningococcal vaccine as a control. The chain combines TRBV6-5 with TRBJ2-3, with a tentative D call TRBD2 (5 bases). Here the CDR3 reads CASSYSGSITDTQYF. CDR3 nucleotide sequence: TGTGCCAGCAGTTACTCGGGGAGTATCACAGATACGCAGTATTTT.